A selection of T cell receptor beta chains follows, all from one sample in a study of PD-1 blockade in classical Hodgkin lymphoma. Assay used: immunoSEQ multiplex PCR; TCRdb lists only in-frame clones, some missing. The sample comprises about 950 clones, approximately 83% of which are singletons, and 25% to 40% rests with the top ten. The specimen comprised CD8+ T cells from blood, sampled at baseline. These receptors came from a human donor with classical Hodgkin lymphoma. Each CDR3 is given without its conserved first and last residue.

V gene	J gene	CDR3 length	CDR3 protein
TRBV19	TRBJ2-3	10	ASSIGTDTQY
TRBV27	TRBJ2-1	14	ASIKDRGQNYNEQF
TRBV2	TRBJ1-5	13	ASLDRALSNQPQH
TRBV27	TRBJ2-3	13	ASTPPGASTDTQY
TRBV25-1	TRBJ1-1	14	ASSEDGEGPNTEAF
TRBV11-2	TRBJ2-7	14	ASSLVGTSGYYEQY
TRBV4-1	TRBJ2-7	14	ASSQDLGTRVYEQY
TRBV4-2	TRBJ2-1	12	ASSPLTVDNEQF
TRBV6-5	TRBJ1-6	14	ASSYSVEGAGSPLH
TRBV10-3	TRBJ2-2	12	AITPTASTGELF
TRBV4-2	TRBJ2-7	11	ASSPSEVGEQY